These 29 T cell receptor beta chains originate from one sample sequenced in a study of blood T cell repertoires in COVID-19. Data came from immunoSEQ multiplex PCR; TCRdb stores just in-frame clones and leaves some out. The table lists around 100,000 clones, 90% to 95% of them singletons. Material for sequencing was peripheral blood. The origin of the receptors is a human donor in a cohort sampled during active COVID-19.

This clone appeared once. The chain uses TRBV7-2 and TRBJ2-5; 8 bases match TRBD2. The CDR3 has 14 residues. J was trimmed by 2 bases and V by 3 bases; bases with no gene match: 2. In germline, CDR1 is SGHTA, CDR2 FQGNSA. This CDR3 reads CASSFLAGQETQYF. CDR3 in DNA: TGTGCCAGCAGCTTCTTAGCGGGACAAGAGACCCAGTACTTC.

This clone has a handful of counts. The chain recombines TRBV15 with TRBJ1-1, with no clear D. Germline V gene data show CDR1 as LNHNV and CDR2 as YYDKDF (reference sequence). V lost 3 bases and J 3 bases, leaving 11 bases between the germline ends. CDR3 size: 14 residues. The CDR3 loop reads CATSRVRDDTEAFF. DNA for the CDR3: TGTGCCACCAGCAGGGTCCGAGATGACACTGAAGCTTTCTTT.

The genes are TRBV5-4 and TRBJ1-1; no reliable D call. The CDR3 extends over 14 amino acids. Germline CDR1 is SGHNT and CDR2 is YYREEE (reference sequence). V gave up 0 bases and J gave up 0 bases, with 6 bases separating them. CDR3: CASSLVDMNTEAFF. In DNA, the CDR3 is TGTGCCAGCAGCTTGGTCGACATGAACACTGAAGCTTTCTTT.

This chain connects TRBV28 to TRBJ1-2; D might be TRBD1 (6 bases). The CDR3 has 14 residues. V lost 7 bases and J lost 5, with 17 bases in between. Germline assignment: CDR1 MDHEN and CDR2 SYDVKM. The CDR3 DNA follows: TGTGCCAGCATTCCCGCCGACAGGCAATATGGCTACACCTTC. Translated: CASIPADRQYGYTF.

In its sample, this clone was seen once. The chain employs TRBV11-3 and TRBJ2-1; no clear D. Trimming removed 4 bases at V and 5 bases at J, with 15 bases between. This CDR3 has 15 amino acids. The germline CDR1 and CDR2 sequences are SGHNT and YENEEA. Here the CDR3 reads CASSSPFARNNEQFF. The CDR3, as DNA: TGTGCCAGCAGCTCCCCTTTTGCTAGGAACAATGAGCAGTTCTTC.

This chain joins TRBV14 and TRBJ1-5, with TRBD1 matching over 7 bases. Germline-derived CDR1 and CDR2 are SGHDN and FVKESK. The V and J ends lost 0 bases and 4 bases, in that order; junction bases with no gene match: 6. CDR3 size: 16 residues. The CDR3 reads CASSQDGRGWNQPQHF. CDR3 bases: TGTGCCAGCAGCCAAGATGGCAGGGGGTGGAATCAGCCCCAGCATTTT.

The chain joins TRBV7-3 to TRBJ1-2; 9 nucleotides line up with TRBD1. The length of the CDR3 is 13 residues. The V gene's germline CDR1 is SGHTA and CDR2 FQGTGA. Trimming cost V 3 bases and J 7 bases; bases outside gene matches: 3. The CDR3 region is CASSFTGGRGYTF. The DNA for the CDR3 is TGTGCCAGCAGCTTTACAGGGGGCCGTGGCTACACCTTC. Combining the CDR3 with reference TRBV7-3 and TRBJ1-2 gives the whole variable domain GAGVSQTPSNKVTEKGKYVELRCDPISGHTALYWYRQSLGQGPEFLIYFQGTGAADDSGLPNDRFFAVRPEGSVSTLKIQRTERGDSAVYLCASSFTGGRGYTFGSGTRLTVV.

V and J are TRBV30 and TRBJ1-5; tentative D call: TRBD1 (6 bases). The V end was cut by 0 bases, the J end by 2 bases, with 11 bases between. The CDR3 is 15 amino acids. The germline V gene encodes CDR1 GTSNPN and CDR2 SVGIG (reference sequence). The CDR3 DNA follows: TGTGCCTGGAGTGTAGGTTCAGGGGGCAATCAGCCCCAGCATTTT. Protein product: CAWSVGSGGNQPQHF.

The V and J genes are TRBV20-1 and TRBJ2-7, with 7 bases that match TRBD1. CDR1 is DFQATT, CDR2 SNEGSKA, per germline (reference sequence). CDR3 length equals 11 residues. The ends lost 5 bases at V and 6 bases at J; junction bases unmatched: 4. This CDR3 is CSARTGPEQYF. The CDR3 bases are TGCAGTGCTCGGACAGGCCCCGAGCAGTACTTC.

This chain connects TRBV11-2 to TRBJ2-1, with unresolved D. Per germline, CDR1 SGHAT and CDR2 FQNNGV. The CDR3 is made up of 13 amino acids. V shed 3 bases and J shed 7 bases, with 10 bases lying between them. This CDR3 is CASSLWVGNEQFF. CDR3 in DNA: TGTGCCAGCAGCTTGTGGGTCGGGAATGAGCAGTTCTTC.

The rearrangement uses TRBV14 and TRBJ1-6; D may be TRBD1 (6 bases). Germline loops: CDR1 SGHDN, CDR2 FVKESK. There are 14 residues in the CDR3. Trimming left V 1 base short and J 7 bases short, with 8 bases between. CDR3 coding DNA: TGTGCCAGCAGCCAAGGAGGGGGAAATTCACCCCTCCACTTT. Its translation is CASSQGGGNSPLHF. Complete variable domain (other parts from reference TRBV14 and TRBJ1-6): EAGVTQFPSHSVIEKGQTVTLRCDPISGHDNLYWYRRVMGKEIKFLLHFVKESKQDESGMPNNRFLAERTGGTYSTLKVQPAELEDSGVYFCASSQGGGNSPLHFGNGTRLTVT.

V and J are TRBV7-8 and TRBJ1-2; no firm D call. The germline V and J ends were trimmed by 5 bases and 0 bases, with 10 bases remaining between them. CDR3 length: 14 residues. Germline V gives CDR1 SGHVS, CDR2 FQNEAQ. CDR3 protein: CASSPGSANYGYTF. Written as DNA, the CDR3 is TGTGCCAGCAGCCCGGGGTCAGCTAACTATGGCTACACCTTC.

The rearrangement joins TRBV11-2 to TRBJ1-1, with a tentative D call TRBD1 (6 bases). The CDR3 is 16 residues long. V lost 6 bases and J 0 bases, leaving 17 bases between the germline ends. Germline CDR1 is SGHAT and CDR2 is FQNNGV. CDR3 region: CASRSLRGGMNTEAFF. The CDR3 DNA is TGTGCCAGCAGATCCCTGCGGGGGGGCATGAACACTGAAGCTTTCTTT.

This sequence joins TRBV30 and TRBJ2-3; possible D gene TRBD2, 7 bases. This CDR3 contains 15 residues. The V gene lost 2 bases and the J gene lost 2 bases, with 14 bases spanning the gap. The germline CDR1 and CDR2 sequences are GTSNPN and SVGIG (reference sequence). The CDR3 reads CAWSWWGGLTDTQYF. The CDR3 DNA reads TGTGCCTGGAGTTGGTGGGGGGGCCTCACAGATACGCAGTATTTT.

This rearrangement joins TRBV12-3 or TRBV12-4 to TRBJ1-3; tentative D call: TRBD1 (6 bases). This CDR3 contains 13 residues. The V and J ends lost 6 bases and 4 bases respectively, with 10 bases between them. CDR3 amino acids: CASSKDSGNTIYF. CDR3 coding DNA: TGTGCCAGCAGCAAGGACAGCGGAAACACCATATATTTT.

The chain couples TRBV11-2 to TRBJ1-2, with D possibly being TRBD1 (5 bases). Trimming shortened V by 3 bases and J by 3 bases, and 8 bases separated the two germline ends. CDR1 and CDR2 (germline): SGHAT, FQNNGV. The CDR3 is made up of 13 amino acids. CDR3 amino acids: CASSLGEDYGYTF. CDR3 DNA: TGTGCCAGCAGCTTGGGGGAGGACTATGGCTACACCTTC.

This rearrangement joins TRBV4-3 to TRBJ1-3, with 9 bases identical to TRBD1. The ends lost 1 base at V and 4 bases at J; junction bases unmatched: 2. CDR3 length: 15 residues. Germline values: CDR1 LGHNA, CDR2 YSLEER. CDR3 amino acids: CASSQGTGVGNTIYF. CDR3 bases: TGCGCCAGCAGCCAAGGGACAGGGGTCGGAAACACCATATATTTT.

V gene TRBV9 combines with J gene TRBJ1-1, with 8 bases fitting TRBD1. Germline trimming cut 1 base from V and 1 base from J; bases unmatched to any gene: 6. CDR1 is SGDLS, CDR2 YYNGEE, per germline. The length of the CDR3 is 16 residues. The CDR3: CASSVLQGAPNTEAFF. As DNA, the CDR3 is TGTGCCAGCAGCGTATTGCAGGGGGCTCCGAACACTGAAGCTTTCTTT. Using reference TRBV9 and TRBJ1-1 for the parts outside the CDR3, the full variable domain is DSGVTQTPKHLITATGQRVTLRCSPRSGDLSVYWYQQSLDQGLQFLIQYYNGEERAKGNILERFSAQQFPDLHSELNLSSLELGDSALYFCASSVLQGAPNTEAFFGQGTRLTVV.

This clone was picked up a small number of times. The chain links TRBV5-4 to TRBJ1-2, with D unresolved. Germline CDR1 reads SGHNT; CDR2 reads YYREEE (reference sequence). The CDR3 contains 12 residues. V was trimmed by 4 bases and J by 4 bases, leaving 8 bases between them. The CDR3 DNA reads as TGTGCCAGCAGCACATCCAGCTATGGCTACACCTTC. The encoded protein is CASSTSSYGYTF.

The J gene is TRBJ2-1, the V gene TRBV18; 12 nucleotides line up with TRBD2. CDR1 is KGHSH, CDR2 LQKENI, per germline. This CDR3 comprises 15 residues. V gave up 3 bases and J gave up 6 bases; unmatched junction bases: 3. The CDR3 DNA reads TGTGCCAGCTCACCCCCGGGACTAGCGGGCAATGAGCAGTTCTTC. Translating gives CASSPPGLAGNEQFF.

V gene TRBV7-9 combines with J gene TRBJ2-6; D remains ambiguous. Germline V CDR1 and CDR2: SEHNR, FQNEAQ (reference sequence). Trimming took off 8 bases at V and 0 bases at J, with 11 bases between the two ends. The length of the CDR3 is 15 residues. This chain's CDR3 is CASGASSSGANVLTF. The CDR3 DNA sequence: TGTGCCAGCGGCGCTAGTAGCTCTGGGGCCAACGTCCTGACTTTC.

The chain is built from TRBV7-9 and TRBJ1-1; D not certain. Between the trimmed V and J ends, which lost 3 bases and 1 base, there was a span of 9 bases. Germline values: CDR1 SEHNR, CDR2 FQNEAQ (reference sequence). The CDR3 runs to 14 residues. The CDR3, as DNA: TGTGCCAGCAGCTTCTATGGAGAGAACACTGAAGCTTTCTTT. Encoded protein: CASSFYGENTEAFF.

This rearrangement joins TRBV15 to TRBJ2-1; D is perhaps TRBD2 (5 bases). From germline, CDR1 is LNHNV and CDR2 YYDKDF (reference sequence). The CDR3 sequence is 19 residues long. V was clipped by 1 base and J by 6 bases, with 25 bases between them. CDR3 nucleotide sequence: TGTGCCACCAGCAGAGCCCGGATAGCAGCGGCGCCTGGGAGCAATGAGCAGTTCTTC. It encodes CATSRARIAAAPGSNEQFF.

This chain's CDR3 is CASSLRDRGEQYF. The CDR3 DNA follows: TGTGCCAGCAGTCTTCGGGACAGAGGCGAGCAGTACTTC. This chain uses TRBV2 with TRBJ2-7; TRBD1 matches at 7 bases. The CDR3 is 13 amino acids. The germline V gene has CDR1 SNHLY and CDR2 FYNNEI. The ends lost 5 bases at V and 6 bases at J; junction bases unmatched: 7.

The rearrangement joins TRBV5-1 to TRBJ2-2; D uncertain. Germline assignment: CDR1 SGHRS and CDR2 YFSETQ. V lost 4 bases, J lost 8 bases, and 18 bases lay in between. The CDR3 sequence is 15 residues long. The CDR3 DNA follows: TGCGCCAGCAGCCGCGCGACAACACTGCTGGGGGAGCTGTTTTTT. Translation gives CASSRATTLLGELFF.

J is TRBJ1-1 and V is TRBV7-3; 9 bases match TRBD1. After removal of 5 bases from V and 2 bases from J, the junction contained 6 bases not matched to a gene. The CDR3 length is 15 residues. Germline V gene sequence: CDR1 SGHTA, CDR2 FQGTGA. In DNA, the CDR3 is TGTGCCAGCAGCGAGGGGACAGGGATAAACACTGAAGCTTTCTTT. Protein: CASSEGTGINTEAFF.

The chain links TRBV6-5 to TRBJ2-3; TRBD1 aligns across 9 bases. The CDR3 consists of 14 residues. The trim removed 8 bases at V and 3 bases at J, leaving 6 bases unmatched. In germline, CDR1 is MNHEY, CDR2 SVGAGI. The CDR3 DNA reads TGTGCCAGCGAACGGACAGGGGAGACAGATACGCAGTATTTT. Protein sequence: CASERTGETDTQYF.

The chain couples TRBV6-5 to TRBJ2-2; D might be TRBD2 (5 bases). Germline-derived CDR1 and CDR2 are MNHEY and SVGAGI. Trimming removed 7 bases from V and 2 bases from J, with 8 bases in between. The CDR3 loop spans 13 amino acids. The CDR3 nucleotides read TGTGCCAGCAAGACTACTAACACCGGGGAGCTGTTTTTT. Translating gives CASKTTNTGELFF.

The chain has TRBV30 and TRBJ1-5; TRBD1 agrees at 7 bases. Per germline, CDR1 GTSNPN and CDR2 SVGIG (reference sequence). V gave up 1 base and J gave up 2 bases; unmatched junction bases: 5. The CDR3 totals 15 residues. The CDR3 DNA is TGTGCCTGGAGTGGAAGTACAGGGGGCAATCAGCCCCAGCATTTT. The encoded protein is CAWSGSTGGNQPQHF.